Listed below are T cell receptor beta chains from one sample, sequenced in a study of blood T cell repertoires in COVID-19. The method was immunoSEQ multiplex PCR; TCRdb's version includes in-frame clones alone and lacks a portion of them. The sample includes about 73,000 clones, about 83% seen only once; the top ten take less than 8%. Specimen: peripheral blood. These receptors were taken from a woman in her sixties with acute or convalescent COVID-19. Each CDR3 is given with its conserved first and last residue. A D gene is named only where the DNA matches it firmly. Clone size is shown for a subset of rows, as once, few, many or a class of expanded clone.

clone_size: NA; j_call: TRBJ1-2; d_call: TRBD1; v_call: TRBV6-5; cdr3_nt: TGTGCCAGCAGCCTCACGACAGGGCCGTATGGCTACACCTTC; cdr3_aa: CASSLTTGPYGYTF
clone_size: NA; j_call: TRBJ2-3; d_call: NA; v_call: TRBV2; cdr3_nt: TGTGCCAGCAGACGCTCCTCCGCGGGGTCCACAGATACGCAGTATTTT; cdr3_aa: CASRRSSAGSTDTQYF
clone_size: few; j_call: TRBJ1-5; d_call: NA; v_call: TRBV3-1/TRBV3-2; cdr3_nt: TGTGCCAGCAGCCAAGATGGGGGAGGCCAGCCCCAGCATTTT; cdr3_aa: CASSQDGGGQPQHF
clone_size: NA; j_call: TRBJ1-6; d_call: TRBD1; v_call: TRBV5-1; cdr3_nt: TGCGCCAGCAGCTTGGCCGGGACAGAATTGTCACCCCTCCACTTT; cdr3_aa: CASSLAGTELSPLHF
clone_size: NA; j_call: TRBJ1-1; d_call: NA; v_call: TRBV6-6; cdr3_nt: TGTGCCAGCAGTTCAGGGGAGGGGTACGCTGAAGCTTTCTTT; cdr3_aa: CASSSGEGYAEAFF
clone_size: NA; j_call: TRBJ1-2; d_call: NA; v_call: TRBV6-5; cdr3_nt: TGTGCCAGCACCCGGACACCTAACTATGGCTACACCTTC; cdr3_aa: CASTRTPNYGYTF
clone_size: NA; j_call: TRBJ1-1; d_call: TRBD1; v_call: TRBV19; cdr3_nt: TGTGCCAGTGCCGCGACAGGGGTCACTGAAGCTTTCTTT; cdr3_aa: CASAATGVTEAFF
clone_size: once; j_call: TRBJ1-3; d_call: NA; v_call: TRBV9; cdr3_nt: TGTGCCAGCAGCGTAGAGGACAGACGCTCTGGAAACACCATATATTTT; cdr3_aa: CASSVEDRRSGNTIYF
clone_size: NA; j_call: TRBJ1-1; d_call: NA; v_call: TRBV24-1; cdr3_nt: TGTGCCACCAGTGTCCGGTTAGATGCGGTTTGCACTGAAGCTTTCTTT; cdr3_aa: CATSVRLDAVCTEAFF
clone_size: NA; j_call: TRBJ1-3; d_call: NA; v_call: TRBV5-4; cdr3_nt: TGTGCCAGCGAGCTTCAGGGTGCTGGAAACACCATATATTTT; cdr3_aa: CASELQGAGNTIYF
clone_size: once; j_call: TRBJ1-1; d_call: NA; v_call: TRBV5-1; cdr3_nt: TGCGCCAGCAGCTTGATCCCAGGGATGAACACTGAAGCTTTCTTT; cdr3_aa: CASSLIPGMNTEAFF
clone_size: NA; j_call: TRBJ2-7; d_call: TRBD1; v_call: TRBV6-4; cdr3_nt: TGTGCCAGCAGTGATGGGACAGGGGCCTACGAGCAGTACTTC; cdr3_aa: CASSDGTGAYEQYF
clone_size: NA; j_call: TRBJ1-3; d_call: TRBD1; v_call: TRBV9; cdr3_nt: TGTGCCAGCAGCGTACTCCGGGACAGGGGCTCTGGAAACACCATATATTTT; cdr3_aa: CASSVLRDRGSGNTIYF
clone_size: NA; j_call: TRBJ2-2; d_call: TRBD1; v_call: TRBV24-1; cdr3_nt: TGTGCCACAAGGGGGCGGGTGACCGGGGAGCTGTTTTTT; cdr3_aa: CATRGRVTGELFF
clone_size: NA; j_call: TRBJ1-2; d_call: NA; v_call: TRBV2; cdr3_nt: TGTGCCAGCAGGAGGCTTACAAGGGGCTACACCTTC; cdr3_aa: CASRRLTRGYTF
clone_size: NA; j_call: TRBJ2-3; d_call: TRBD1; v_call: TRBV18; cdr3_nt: TGTGCCAGCTCACCACCGAATACAGGGGTTTTAGCAGATACGCAGTATTTT; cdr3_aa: CASSPPNTGVLADTQYF
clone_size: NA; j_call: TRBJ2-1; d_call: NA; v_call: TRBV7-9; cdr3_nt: TGTGCCAGCAGCTACCATTCCGGGATGCGCTACAATGAGCAGTTCTTC; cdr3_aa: CASSYHSGMRYNEQFF
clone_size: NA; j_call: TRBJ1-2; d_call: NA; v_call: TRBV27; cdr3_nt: TGTGCCAGCAGTTTAGCGCCACCCGGCGGCTATGGCTACACCTTC; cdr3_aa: CASSLAPPGGYGYTF
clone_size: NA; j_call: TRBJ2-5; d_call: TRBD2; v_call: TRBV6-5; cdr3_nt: TGTGCCAGCAGTTTACTAGCGGTGCAAGAGACCCAGTACTTC; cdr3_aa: CASSLLAVQETQYF
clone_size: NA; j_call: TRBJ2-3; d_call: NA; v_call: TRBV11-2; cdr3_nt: TGTGCCAGCAGCTCAACAGGGTCTGGTACGCAGTATTTT; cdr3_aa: CASSSTGSGTQYF
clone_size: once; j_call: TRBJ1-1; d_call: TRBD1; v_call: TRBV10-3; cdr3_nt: TGTGCCATCAGTGGGACAGGGGCAAACACTGAAGCTTTCTTT; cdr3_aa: CAISGTGANTEAFF